This T cell receptor (beta chain) was retrieved from a study of blood T cell repertoires in COVID-19. Trimming cost V 4 bases and J 10 bases, with 13 bases left between them. The V gene's germline CDR1 is MDHEN and CDR2 SYDVKM. The CDR3 extends over 12 amino acids. Assay: immunoSEQ multiplex PCR; the TCRdb copy retains only in-frame clones and omits some. The data contain about 190,000 clones, 75% to 90% of them singletons. This chain uses TRBV28 with TRBJ1-1; D is possibly TRBD1 (6 bases). Sequencing was carried out using peripheral blood. This TCR came from a man in his forties with acute or convalescent COVID-19. The DNA of the CDR3 is TGTGCCAGCAGTTCCTTGACAGGAACAGCTTTCTTT. Its translation is CASSSLTGTAFF.